The 11 T cell receptor beta chains below all came from one sample that was sequenced in a study of long-term antiretroviral therapy in people with HIV. The libraries were made with immunoSEQ v3.0 at survey level. Assay used: immunoSEQ multiplex PCR; TCRdb lists only in-frame clones, some missing. The sample has about 24,000 clones; 85% to 95% are singletons. This material consisted of unsorted PBMCs, taken roughly 5 years after starting antiretroviral therapy. The receptor set was obtained from a woman between 45 and 60 years old with HIV.

This chain links TRBV6-5 with TRBJ2-2, with 11 bases that match TRBD1. The CDR3 loop spans 16 amino acids. Germline trimming cut 2 bases from V and 3 bases from J; bases unmatched to any gene: 2. The V gene's germline CDR1 is MNHEY and CDR2 SVGAGI. CDR3 bases: TGTGCCAGCAGTTACGGACAGGGGGCGTACACCGGGGAGCTGTTTTTT. Protein: CASSYGQGAYTGELFF.

The chain is built from TRBV5-1 and TRBJ2-3, with D unresolved. Trimming took 4 bases from V and 4 from J, leaving 13 bases between them. Germline V gene data show CDR1 as SGHRS and CDR2 as YFSETQ. CDR3 length equals 14 residues. CDR3 sequence: CASSRIALADTQYF. DNA of the CDR3: TGCGCCAGCAGCCGTATAGCACTGGCAGATACGCAGTATTTT.

For the CDR3, the DNA is TGTGCCAGCAGTCCCGGTGTTCCAGCCTCCTACAATGAGCAGTTCTTC. Its protein is CASSPGVPASYNEQFF. The chain employs TRBV2 and TRBJ2-1; D gene unclear. Trimming removed 5 bases at V and 0 bases at J, with 14 bases between. This CDR3 is 16 amino acids long. Germline V lookup: CDR1 SNHLY, CDR2 FYNNEI.

The chain links TRBV2 to TRBJ2-7; TRBD2 matches 7 bases. Trimming at V came to 5 bases and at J to 4 bases, leaving 8 bases not matched to a gene. The CDR3 is 14 amino acids. Per germline, CDR1 SNHLY and CDR2 FYNNEI. The CDR3 nucleotides read TGTGCCAGCAGTTACTCGCTAGCGGAGTACGAGCAGTACTTC. Translated: CASSYSLAEYEQYF.

The gene calls are TRBV28 and TRBJ1-1; TRBD1 is a possible D gene (5 bases). Germline assignment: CDR1 MDHEN and CDR2 SYDVKM. V lost 7 bases and J lost 4, with 16 bases in between. This CDR3 has 14 residues. The DNA of the CDR3 is TGTGCCAGCATCCCCCCGGGCAGGGTCACTGAAGCTTTCTTT. Protein: CASIPPGRVTEAFF.

The rearrangement joins TRBV5-1 to TRBJ2-7, with 8 bases matching TRBD1. Germline lookup yields CDR1 SGHRS and CDR2 YFSETQ. CDR3 length: 15 amino acids. Trimming removed 0 bases from V and 2 bases from J; junction bases left unmatched: 4. CDR3 loop: CASSLAGTGAYEQYF. CDR3 sequence (DNA): TGCGCCAGCAGCTTGGCCGGGACAGGAGCCTACGAGCAGTACTTC.

The J gene is TRBJ2-7, the V gene TRBV18; TRBD1 matches 9 bases. CDR1 is KGHSH, CDR2 LQKENI, per germline. After removal of 2 bases from V and 1 base from J, the junction contained 3 bases not matched to a gene. This CDR3 is built from 15 residues. In nucleotides, the CDR3 is TGTGCCAGCTCACCAGGGACAGGGTCGTCCTACGAGCAGTACTTC. This sequence encodes CASSPGTGSSYEQYF. The variable domain in full, with the rest retrieved from reference TRBV18 and TRBJ2-7, is NAGVMQNPRHLVRRRGQEARLRCSPMKGHSHVYWYRQLPEEGLKFMVYLQKENIIDESGMPKERFSAEFPKEGPSILRIQQVVRGDSAAYFCASSPGTGSSYEQYFGPGTRLTVT.

CDR3 DNA: TGTGCCGCCAGGGAGAACACTGAAGCTTTCTTT. This encodes CAARENTEAFF. This chain uses TRBV19 with TRBJ1-1; tentative D call: TRBD1 (5 bases). The germline V gene encodes CDR1 LNHDA and CDR2 SQIVND (reference sequence). V gave up 11 bases and J gave up 1 base, with 8 bases separating them. The CDR3 length is 11 residues.

This sequence joins TRBV7-9 and TRBJ2-3; 9 bases are shared with TRBD1. The CDR3 covers 16 residues. The trim removed 5 bases at V and 7 bases at J, leaving 13 bases unmatched. CDR1 is SEHNR, CDR2 FQNEAQ, per germline (reference sequence). The CDR3 nucleotides are TGTGCCAGCAGCGCACTGAAACAGGGGGCAATGAATACGCAGTATTTT. Translated, it gives CASSALKQGAMNTQYF.

CDR3 nucleotides: TGCAGCGTTGTAGCGGGAACCTCCGGGGAGCTGTTTTTT. This translates into CSVVAGTSGELFF. The chain uses TRBV29-1 and TRBJ2-2; 8 bases fit TRBD2. J was trimmed by 6 bases and V by 4 bases; bases with no gene match: 4. Germline V gene sequence: CDR1 SQVTM, CDR2 ANQGSEA. The CDR3 spans 13 residues.

V usage is TRBV7-9 and J usage is TRBJ2-7; D is unclear. Germline V lookup: CDR1 SEHNR, CDR2 FQNEAQ (reference sequence). V lost 6 bases and J lost 6, with 15 bases in between. This CDR3 region has 13 residues. The CDR3 here is CASRNGNPPEQYF. CDR3 nucleotides: TGTGCCAGCAGGAACGGAAACCCGCCCGAGCAGTACTTC.